This T cell receptor (beta chain) stems from a study of Ad26.COV2.S vaccination and SARS-CoV-2 variants. Notes on the study in general: Non-spike TCR breadth was similar in vaccine and placebo recipients. People given the vaccine had a wider spike-specific TCR breadth than placebo recipients did. A substantial breadth of spike-specific CD8+ and CD4+ T cell responses after vaccination has been reported.

Data came from immunoSEQ multiplex PCR; TCRdb stores just in-frame clones and leaves some out. The data show about 350,000 clones, 92% seen once. Germline lookup yields CDR1 SNHLY and CDR2 FYNNEI. There are 13 residues in the CDR3. J was trimmed by 7 bases and V by 5 bases; bases with no gene match: 5. In this sample, this clone turned up once. What it recognizes is unknown. The chain is built from TRBV2 and TRBJ1-2; 9 nucleotides agree with TRBD1. This TCR derives from a human donor who had recovered from COVID-19. The starting material was peripheral blood, obtained after recovery from COVID-19. CDR3 sequence (DNA): TGTGCCAGCAGTCAGACAGGGGGGGGTGGCTACACCTTC. This sequence encodes CASSQTGGGGYTF.